This TCR beta chain comes out of a study of T cells after yellow fever vaccination. One entry per CDR3 protein results from TCRdb running MiXCR on the 5' RACE reads. This sample has roughly 300,000 distinct CDR3 sequences, with 7% to 10% found just once. The CDR3 loop spans 14 amino acids. Unmatched junction bases numbered 3, after V lost 5 bases and J lost 0 bases. Germline V CDR1 and CDR2: KGHSH, LQKENI. This receptor was identified in a man between 18 and 35 years old who received the YFV17D yellow fever vaccine. The source was PBMCs, collected 35 to 50 days after the first yellow fever vaccination. The chain links TRBV18 to TRBJ2-5, with 7 bases matching TRBD1. The CDR3 reads CASSVQGDQETQYF. The CDR3 coding sequence is TGTGCCAGCTCAGTGCAGGGGGACCAAGAGACCCAGTACTTC.